The present T cell receptor (beta chain) was sequenced within a study of vaccination and CD4 T cells after COVID-19. General study points: SARS-CoV-2-reactive clonotypes showed a nonsignificant median rise from about 20 to 38. With convalescent patients, a median about 86% of reactive clones emerged solely after vaccination.

This clonotype has only a few counts. Its antigen remains unidentified. Treatment meaning: approximately 11-day PBMC culture with coronavirus spike peptide pools or control peptides (ViraFEST assay). More than 1.5 million PBMCs were grown per well alongside about 10 IU/ml IL-2 and approximately 9.8 ug/ml peptide pools. Cultured CD4+ T cell DNA underwent sequencing with the Oncomine TCR Beta short-read assay. TCRdb independently ran MiXCR on the PCR reads; one entry per CDR3 protein. The sample consists of roughly 20,000 distinct CDR3 sequences, around 62% of them appearing once. Germline CDR1 and CDR2: SGHVS and FNYEAQ. Between the trimmed V and J ends, which lost 5 bases and 1 base, there was a span of 3 bases. The CDR3 consists of 13 residues.

The clonotype was recovered from a human donor who received a COVID-19 vaccine. The starting material was CD4+ T cells from blood, cultured in vitro, obtained before SARS-CoV-2 vaccination. The chain has TRBV7-6 and TRBJ2-6; no clear D. The CDR3 sequence is CASSPSGANVLTF. The CDR3 DNA reads as TGTGCCAGCAGCCCGTCTGGGGCCAACGTCCTGACTTTC.